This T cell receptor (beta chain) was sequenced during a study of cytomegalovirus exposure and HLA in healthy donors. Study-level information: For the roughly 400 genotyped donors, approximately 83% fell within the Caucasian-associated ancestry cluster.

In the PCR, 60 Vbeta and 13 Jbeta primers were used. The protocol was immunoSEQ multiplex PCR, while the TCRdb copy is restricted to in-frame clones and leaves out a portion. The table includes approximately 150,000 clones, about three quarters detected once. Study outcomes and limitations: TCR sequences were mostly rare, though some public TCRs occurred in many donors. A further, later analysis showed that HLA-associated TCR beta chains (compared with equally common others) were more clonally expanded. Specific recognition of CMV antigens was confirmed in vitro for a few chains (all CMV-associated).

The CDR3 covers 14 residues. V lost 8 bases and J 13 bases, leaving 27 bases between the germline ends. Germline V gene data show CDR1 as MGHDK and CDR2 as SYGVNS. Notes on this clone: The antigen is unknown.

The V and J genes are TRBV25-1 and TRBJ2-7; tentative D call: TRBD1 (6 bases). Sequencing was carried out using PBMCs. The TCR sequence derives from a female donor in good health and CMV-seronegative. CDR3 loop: CASPSGTNNQGEYF. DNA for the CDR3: TGTGCCAGCCCTTCCGGGACAAACAACCAGGGCGAATACTTC.